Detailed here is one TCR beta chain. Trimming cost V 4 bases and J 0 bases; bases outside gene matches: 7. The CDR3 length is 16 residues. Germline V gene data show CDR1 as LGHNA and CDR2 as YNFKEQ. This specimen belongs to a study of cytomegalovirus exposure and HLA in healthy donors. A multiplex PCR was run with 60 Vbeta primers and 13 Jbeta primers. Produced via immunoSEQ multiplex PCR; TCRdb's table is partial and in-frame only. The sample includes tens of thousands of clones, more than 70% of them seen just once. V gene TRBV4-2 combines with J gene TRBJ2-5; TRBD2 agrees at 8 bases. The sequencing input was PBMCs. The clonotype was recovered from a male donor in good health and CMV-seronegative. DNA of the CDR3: TGTGCCAGCAGCCCCGTGATAGCGGGGTACCAAGAGACCCAGTACTTC. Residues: CASSPVIAGYQETQYF.